This T cell receptor beta chain was retrieved from a study of naive and memory T cell subsets. Four subsets defined by CD45RA and CD27 were sorted after CD3, CD4, CD8 and live/dead staining. With V trimmed by 4 bases and J by 7 bases, 14 bases remained unmatched. Per the germline V gene, CDR1 is SGDLS and CDR2 is YYNGEE. The CDR3 has 16 residues. An equimolar mix of two oligonucleotides served as the beta constant-region primer for TRBC1 and TRBC2. Ligated cDNA was amplified by four rounds of PCR with nested alpha and beta constant-region primers and SP2. TCRdb reanalysed the UMI-ligation and nested PCR reads using MiXCR and keeps one entry per CDR3 protein. The table shows roughly 17,000 distinct CDR3 sequences, with roughly 8.7% occurring only once.

The rearrangement links TRBV9 to TRBJ1-3, with TRBD1 identical over 7 bases. The sequenced sample was central memory CD8+ T cells from blood. The receptor was isolated from a human donor in good health. The DNA of the CDR3 is TGTGCCAGCAGCCCCAGCCCCGAGCAGGGGGGGAACACCATATATTTT. Its translation: CASSPSPEQGGNTIYF.